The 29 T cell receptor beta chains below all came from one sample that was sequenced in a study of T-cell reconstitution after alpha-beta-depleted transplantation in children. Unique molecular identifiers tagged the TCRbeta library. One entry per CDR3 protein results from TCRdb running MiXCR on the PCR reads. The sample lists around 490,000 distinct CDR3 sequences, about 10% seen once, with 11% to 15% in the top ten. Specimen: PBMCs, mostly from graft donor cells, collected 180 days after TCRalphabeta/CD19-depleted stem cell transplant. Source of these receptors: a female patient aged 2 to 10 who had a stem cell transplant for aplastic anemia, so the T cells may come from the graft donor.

CDR3 protein: CASSPLWGSGKAGEETQYF. The CDR3 nucleotides are TGTGCCAGCAGCCCCCTTTGGGGTAGCGGGAAAGCGGGTGAAGAGACCCAGTACTTC. This rearrangement joins TRBV11-2 to TRBJ2-5; 8 positions match TRBD2. The CDR3 is made up of 19 amino acids. The germline V gene has CDR1 SGHAT and CDR2 FQNNGV. The V and J ends lost 5 bases and 3 bases, in that order; junction bases with no gene match: 20.

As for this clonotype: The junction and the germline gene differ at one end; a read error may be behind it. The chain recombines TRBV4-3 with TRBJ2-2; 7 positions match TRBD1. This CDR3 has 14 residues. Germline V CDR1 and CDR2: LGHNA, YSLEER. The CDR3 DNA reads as TGCGCCAGCAGCCAAGAAAGACTTTCAGGGGGGCTGTTTTTT. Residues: CASSQERLSGGLFF.

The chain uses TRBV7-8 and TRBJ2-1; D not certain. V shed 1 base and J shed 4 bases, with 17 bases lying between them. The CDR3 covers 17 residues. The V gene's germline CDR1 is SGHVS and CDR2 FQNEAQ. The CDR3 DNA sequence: TGTGCCAGCAGCTTAGTCACAACCGGAAGAGCTTACAATGAGCAGTTCTTC. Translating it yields CASSLVTTGRAYNEQFF.

DNA of the CDR3: TGTGCCAGCAGCCGACAGGGCCCCTCCTACGAGCAGTACTTC. It codes for CASSRQGPSYEQYF. The chain recombines TRBV5-6 with TRBJ2-7, with 7 bases lining up with TRBD1. Germline V gene data show CDR1 as SGHDT and CDR2 as YYEEEE. The CDR3 totals 14 residues. The J segment lost 0 bases and the V segment lost 4 bases, leaving 4 bases of the junction unmatched.

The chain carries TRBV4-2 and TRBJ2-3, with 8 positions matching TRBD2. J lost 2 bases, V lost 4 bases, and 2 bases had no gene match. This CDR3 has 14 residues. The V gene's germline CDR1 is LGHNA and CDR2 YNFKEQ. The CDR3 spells CASSPGGYTDTQYF. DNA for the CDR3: TGTGCCAGCAGCCCGGGAGGGTACACAGATACGCAGTATTTT.

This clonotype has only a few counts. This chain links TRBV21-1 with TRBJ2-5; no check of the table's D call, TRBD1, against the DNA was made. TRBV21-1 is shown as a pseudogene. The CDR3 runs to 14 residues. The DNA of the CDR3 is TGTGCCAGCAGCCAGACGACAGGGAGGGAGACCCAGTACTTC. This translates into CASSQTTGRETQYF.

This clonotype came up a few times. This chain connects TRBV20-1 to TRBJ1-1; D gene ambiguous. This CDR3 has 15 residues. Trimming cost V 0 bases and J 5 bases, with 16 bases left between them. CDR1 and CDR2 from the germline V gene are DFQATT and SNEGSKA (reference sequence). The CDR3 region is CSARDTPHSGTEAFF. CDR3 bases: TGCAGTGCTAGAGATACCCCGCACTCCGGGACTGAAGCTTTCTTT.

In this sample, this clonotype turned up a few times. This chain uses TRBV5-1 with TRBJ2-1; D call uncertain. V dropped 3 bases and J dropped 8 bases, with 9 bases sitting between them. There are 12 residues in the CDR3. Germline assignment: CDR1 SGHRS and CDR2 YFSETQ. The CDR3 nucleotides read TGCGCCAGCAGCTCCCTTCCCTATGAGCAGTTCTTC. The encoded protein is CASSSLPYEQFF. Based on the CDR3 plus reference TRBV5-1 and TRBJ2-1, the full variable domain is KAGVTQTPRYLIKTRGQQVTLSCSPISGHRSVSWYQQTPGQGLQFLFEYFSETQRNKGNFPGRFSGRQFSNSRSEMNVSTLELGDSALYLCASSSLPYEQFFGPGTRLTVL.

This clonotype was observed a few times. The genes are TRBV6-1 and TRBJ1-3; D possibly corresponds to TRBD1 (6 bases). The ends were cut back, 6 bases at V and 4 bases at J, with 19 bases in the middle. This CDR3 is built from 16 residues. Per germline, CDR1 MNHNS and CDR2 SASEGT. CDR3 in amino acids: CASRFSTGSRGNTIYF. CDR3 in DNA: TGTGCCAGCAGATTTTCAACAGGGTCAAGGGGAAACACCATATATTTT.

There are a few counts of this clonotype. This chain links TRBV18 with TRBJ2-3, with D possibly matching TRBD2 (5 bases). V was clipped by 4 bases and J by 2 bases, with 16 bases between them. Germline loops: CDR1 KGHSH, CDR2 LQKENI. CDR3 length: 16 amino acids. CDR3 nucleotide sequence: TGTGCCAGCTCACGTACGCGGGCAAATCCCACAGATACGCAGTATTTT. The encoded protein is CASSRTRANPTDTQYF.

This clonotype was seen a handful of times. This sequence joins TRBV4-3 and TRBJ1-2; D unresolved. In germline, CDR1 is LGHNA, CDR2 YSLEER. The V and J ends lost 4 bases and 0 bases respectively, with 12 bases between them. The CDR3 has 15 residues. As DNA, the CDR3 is TGCGCCAGCAGCCCAAGTGGCTATGCTAACTATGGCTACACCTTC. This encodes CASSPSGYANYGYTF.

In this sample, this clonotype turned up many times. The CDR3 coding sequence is TGCAGCGTTGTTCGTCAGAACACCGGGGAGCTGTTTTTT. This sequence encodes CSVVRQNTGELFF. This chain uses TRBV29-1 with TRBJ2-2; D call uncertain. Germline V gene lookup returns CDR1 SQVTM and CDR2 ANQGSEA. V was trimmed by 4 bases and J by 1 base, leaving 7 bases between them. The CDR3 spans 13 residues.

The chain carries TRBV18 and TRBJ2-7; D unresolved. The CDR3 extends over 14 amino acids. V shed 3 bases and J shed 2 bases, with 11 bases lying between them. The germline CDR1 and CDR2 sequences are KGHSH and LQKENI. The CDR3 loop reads CASSPDGEPYEQYF. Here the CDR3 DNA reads TGTGCCAGCTCACCTGACGGAGAACCCTACGAGCAGTACTTC.

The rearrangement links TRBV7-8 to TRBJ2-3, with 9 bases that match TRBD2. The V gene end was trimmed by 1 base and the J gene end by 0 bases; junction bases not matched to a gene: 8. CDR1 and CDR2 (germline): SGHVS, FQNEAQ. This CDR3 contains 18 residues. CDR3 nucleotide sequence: TGTGCCAGCAGCTTAGGGGTTCGGGCGGGAGGGAGCACAGATACGCAGTATTTT. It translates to CASSLGVRAGGSTDTQYF.

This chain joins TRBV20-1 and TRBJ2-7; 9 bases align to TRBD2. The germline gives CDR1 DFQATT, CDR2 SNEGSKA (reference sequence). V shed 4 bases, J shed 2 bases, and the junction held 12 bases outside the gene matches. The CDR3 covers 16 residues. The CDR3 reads CSATPPVGLAAYEQYF. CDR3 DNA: TGCAGTGCTACCCCCCCAGTGGGACTAGCAGCCTACGAGCAGTACTTC.

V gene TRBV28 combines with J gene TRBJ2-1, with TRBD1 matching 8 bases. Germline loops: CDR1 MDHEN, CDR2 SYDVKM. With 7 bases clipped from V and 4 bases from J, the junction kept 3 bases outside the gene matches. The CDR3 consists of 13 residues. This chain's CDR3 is CASKQGAYNEQFF. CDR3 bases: TGTGCCAGCAAGCAGGGGGCGTACAATGAGCAGTTCTTC.

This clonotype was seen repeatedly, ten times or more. As DNA, the CDR3 is TGTGCCTTCCGGGCCTCTCGAGCCGGGGAGCTGTTTTTT. As protein: CAFRASRAGELFF. The V and J genes are TRBV12-3 or TRBV12-4 and TRBJ2-2; D remains ambiguous. The CDR3 is 13 amino acids. With 11 bases removed from V and 6 bases from J, the gap between germline ends came to 16 bases.

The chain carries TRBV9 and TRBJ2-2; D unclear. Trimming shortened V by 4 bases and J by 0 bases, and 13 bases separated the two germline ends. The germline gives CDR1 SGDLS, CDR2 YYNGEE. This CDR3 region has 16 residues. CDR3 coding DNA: TGTGCCAGCAGCCAAGGCGCGGCCCCGAACACCGGGGAGCTGTTTTTT. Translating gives CASSQGAAPNTGELFF.

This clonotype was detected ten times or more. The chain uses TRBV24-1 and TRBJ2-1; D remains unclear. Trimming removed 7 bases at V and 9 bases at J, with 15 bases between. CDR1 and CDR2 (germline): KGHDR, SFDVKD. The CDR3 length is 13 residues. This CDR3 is CATRTRTTGEQFF. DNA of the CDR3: TGTGCCACCAGGACCCGGACCACTGGTGAGCAGTTCTTC.

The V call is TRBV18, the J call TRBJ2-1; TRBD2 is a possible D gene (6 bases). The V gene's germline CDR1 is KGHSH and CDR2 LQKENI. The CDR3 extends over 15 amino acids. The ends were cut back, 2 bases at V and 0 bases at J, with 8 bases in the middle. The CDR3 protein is CASSPVGGSYNEQFF. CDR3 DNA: TGTGCCAGCTCACCAGTCGGGGGCTCCTACAATGAGCAGTTCTTC.

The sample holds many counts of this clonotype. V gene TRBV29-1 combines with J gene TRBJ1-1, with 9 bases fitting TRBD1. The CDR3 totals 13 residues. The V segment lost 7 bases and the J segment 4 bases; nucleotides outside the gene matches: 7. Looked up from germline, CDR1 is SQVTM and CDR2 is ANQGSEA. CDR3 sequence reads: CSARDRVSTEAFF. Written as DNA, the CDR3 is TGCAGCGCCCGGGACAGGGTGTCCACTGAAGCTTTCTTT.

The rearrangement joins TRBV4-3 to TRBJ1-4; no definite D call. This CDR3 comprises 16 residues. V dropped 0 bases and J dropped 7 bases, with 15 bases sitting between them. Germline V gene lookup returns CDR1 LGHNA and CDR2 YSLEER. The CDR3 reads CASSQERGGLGEKLFF. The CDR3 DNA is TGCGCCAGCAGCCAAGAACGAGGCGGGTTAGGTGAAAAACTGTTTTTT.

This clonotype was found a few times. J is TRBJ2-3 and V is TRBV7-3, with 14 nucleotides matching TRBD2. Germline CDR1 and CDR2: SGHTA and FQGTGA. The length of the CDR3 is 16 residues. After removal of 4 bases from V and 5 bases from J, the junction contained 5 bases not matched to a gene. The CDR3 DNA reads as TGTGCCAGCAGCTCCCGACTAGCGGGAGGGGTAGATACGCAGTATTTT. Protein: CASSSRLAGGVDTQYF.

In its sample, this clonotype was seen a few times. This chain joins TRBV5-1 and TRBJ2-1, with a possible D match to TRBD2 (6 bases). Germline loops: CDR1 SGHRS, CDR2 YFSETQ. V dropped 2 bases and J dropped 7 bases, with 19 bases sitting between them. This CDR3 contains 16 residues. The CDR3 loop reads CASSLRTGTRENEQFF. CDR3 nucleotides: TGCGCCAGCAGCTTACGTACCGGGACTCGGGAAAATGAGCAGTTCTTC.

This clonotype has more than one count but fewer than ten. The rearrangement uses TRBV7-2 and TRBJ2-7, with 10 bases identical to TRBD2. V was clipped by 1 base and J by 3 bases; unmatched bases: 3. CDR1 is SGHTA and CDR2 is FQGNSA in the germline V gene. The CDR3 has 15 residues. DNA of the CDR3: TGTGCCAGCAGCTTAGGTGCTAGCGGGAGCTACGAGCAGTACTTC. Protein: CASSLGASGSYEQYF.

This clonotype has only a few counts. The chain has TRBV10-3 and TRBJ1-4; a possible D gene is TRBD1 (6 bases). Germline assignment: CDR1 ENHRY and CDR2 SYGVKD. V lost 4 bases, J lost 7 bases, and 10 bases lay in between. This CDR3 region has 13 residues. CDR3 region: CAISVRGREKLFF. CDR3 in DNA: TGTGCCATCAGTGTACGGGGGCGTGAAAAACTGTTTTTT.

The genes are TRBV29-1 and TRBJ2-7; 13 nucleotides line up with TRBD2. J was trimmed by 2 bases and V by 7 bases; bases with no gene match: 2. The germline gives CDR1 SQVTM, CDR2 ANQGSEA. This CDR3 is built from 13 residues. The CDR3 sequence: CSGTSGSPYEQYF. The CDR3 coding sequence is TGCAGCGGGACTAGCGGGAGCCCCTACGAGCAGTACTTC.

Here the CDR3 reads CASSLHFGTGESYEQYV. CDR3 coding DNA: TGTGCCAGCAGCCTCCATTTCGGGACAGGGGAGAGTTACGAGCAGTACGTC. The rearrangement joins TRBV7-9 to TRBJ2-7; 10 nucleotides align to TRBD1. J gave up 4 bases and V 5 bases, and 14 bases lay outside the gene matches. The CDR3 contains 17 residues. Germline CDR1 reads SEHNR; CDR2 reads FQNEAQ (reference sequence).

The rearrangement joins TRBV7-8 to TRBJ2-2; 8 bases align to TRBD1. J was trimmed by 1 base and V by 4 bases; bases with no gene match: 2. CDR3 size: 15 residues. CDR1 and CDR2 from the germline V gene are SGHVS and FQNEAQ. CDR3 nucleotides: TGTGCCAGCAGCTCAGACAGGGGGAACACCGGGGAGCTGTTTTTT. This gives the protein CASSSDRGNTGELFF.